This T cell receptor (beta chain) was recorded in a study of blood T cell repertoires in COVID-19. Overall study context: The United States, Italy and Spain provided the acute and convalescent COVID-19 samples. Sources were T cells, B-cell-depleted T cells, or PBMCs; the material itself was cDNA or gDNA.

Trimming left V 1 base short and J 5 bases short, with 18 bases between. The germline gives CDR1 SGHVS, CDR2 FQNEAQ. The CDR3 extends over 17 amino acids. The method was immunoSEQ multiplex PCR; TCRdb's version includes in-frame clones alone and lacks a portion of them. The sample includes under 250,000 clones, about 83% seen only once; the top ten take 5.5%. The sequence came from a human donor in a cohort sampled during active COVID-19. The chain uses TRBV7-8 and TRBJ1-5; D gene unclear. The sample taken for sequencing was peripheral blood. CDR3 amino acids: CASSLGIMRRLDQPQHF. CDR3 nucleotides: TGTGCCAGCAGCTTAGGGATTATGCGGAGGCTCGATCAGCCCCAGCATTTT.